This T cell receptor (beta chain) came from a study of cytomegalovirus exposure and HLA in healthy donors. Findings and caveats of the study: It is likely that the observed cluster of highly shared sequence variants was a sequencing artifact. Associated with cytomegalovirus, according to the listing, were 150 to 200 TCR beta chains. Most TCR sequences were uncommon, yet certain public TCRs appeared in many donors. An analysis that came later showed most CMV-associated TCR beta chains appearing HLA-restricted.

Details on this clone: Its specificity is unknown.

Germline V CDR1 and CDR2: SGHTA, FQGNSA. J was trimmed by 11 bases and V by 5 bases; bases with no gene match: 9. The CDR3 is 13 amino acids. Vbeta (60) and Jbeta (13) primers were used in the PCR. Assay: immunoSEQ multiplex PCR; the TCRdb copy retains only in-frame clones and omits some. The sample has about 160,000 clones; around 74% are singletons. This TCR came from a man in his forties or fifties in good health and CMV-seropositive. The specimen sequenced was PBMCs. The chain recombines TRBV7-2 with TRBJ1-1, with 9 bases that match TRBD1. CDR3: CASSTDRGAGAFF. The CDR3 bases are TGTGCCAGCAGCACGGACAGGGGCGCGGGGGCTTTCTTT.